This is a list of T cell receptor beta chains from one sample in a study of CD8+CD57+ T cells in acquired aplastic anemia. TCRdb re-derived calls from the reads in MiXCR, one entry per CDR3 protein. The table shows approximately 260,000 distinct CDR3 sequences, with approximately 80% occurring only once. Input material: sorted CD4+, CD8+, or CD8+CD57+ T cells (not recorded which) from PBMCs. The receptor source for this set is a human donor with aplastic anemia. Each CDR3 is given without its conserved first and last residue. The order of the fields is J gene, V gene, CDR3 length, CDR3 protein.

>TRBJ1-1|TRBV7-3|13
ASSSALTWEEAPF
>TRBJ1-5|TRBV5-6|14
ASSLESGHYNQPQH
>TRBJ1-4|TRBV20-1|13
SAQSRDAYDEKLF
>TRBJ2-1|TRBV9|13
ASSIASGASNTQF
>TRBJ2-7|TRBV7-2|12
ASSFSGTADYDY
>TRBJ2-1|TRBV7-9|14
ASSGGRGGLEYGQF
>TRBJ2-7|TRBV2|11
ASSIAGVDEQY
>TRBJ1-2|TRBV7-6|13
ASSQIDSDDYGYT
>TRBJ2-3|TRBV15|12
ASSWGAGPDTQY
>TRBJ2-2|TRBV11-3|14
ASSEGRTDNTGELF
>TRBJ2-1|TRBV11-1|12
ASSVQGALNEQF
>TRBJ2-3|TRBV5-4|13
ASSVDRQSTDTQY
>TRBJ1-1|TRBV7-8|12
ASVKGAGSTEHY
>TRBJ2-7|TRBV15|12
ATSLGREQDEQY
>TRBJ2-1|TRBV24-1|13
ATTDPSDRGGEQF
>TRBJ2-1|TRBV2|13
ASRQEQTSYNEQF
>TRBJ2-3|TRBV9|12
ASSLAKGGYTND
>TRBJ1-6|TRBV4-1|13
ASSQEGPRNSPLH
>TRBJ1-1|TRBV11-2|13
ASSLETGGNTEAF
>TRBJ2-3|TRBV7-9|12
ASSQDHEGDTYN
>TRBJ2-1|TRBV19|12
ASSIEEGRTEQF
>TRBJ2-7|TRBV7-6|12
ATSCRGLAYEKY
>TRBJ1-2|TRBV7-3|14
ASSFQRDGVVYGYT
>TRBJ2-7|TRBV11-2|13
ASRWGGGGAYEQY
>TRBJ2-5|TRBV11-3|10
ASQLDLETQY
>TRBJ2-1|TRBV4-2|15
ASSQTQRASGYNEQF
>TRBJ2-3|TRBV11-3|14
ASSLDVAVGSDTQY
>TRBJ1-2|TRBV15|14
ATSRDTQILDQYYT
>TRBJ2-1|TRBV7-2|12
ASSQDGLGTAQF
>TRBJ2-5|TRBV7-2|12
ASSHFGPEETQY
>TRBJ2-3|TRBV20-1|12
SASPTVSTDTQY
>.|TRBV9|10
ASSVGADKQY
>TRBJ1-2|TRBV24-1|16
ATSDLDRGWRANYGYT
>TRBJ1-6|TRBV24-1|14
ANSDLPESYNSPLH
>TRBJ2-5|TRBV7-2|11
ASSFHPDGTPY
>TRBJ2-2|TRBV12-5|11
ASGLGVTGELF
>TRBJ2-1|TRBV20-1|14
SANGLAGGTRDEQF
>.|TRBV15|13
ATSRERGTSGAQY
>TRBJ2-6|TRBV7-6|14
ASSLAHGTKETQLT
>TRBJ2-7|TRBV11-3|12
ASSSDLTGYEQY